Detailed here is one TCR beta chain. Its antigen is not known. Moderate-to-severe activity, CAS ≥3, NOSPECS ≥4 and duration under 3 months were recorded for donors with ophthalmopathy. Clinical symptoms, serum thyroxine, TRAb, thyroid ultrasound and orbital computed tomography determined diagnosis. PBMCs were density-gradient isolated from around 9.2 ml fresh blood. The sequenced template was RNA, covering the TCR beta CDR3 region. First-round RT-PCR used HTBI primers; second-round multiplex PCR followed. Via MiXCR, TCRdb re-called the multiplex PCR reads, giving one row per CDR3 protein. The top ten clones hold about 9.4% of a sample with over 450,000 distinct CDR3 sequences, approximately 14% of them seen once. This sample is part of a study of Graves' ophthalmopathy and Graves' hyperthyroidism. The V and J ends lost 3 bases and 2 bases respectively, with 13 bases between them. CDR3 length: 15 residues. Germline values: CDR1 LGHDT, CDR2 YNNKEL (reference sequence).

Study-wide points: Predictions made by the model for ophthalmopathy progression reached 70.59% sensitivity and less than 80% specificity.

The V call is TRBV3-1, the J call TRBJ1-2; no clear D gene. The receptor was isolated from a woman aged 25 to 39 with Graves' ophthalmopathy. Sequenced: blood. The CDR3 protein is CASSQDVYVNYGYTF. The CDR3 DNA is TGTGCCAGCAGCCAGGATGTTTATGTCAACTATGGCTACACCTTC.